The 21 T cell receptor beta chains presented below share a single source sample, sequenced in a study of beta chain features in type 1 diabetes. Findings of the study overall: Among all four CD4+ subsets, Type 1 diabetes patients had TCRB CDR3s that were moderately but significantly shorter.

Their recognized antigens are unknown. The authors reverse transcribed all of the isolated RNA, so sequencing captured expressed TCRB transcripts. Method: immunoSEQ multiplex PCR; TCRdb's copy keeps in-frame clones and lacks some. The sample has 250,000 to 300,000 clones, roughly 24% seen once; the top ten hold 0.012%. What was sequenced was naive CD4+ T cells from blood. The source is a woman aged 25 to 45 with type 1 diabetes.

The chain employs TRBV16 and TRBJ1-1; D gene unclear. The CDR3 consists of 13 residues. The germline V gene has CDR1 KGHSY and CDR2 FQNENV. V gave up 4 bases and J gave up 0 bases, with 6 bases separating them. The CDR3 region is CASSPSMNTEAFF. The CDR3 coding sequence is TGTGCCAGCAGCCCTAGTATGAACACTGAAGCTTTCTTT.

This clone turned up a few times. CDR3 DNA sequence: TGTGCCAGCAGAGAGGGCGGGAGATACGAGCAGTACTTC. It is translated as CASREGGRYEQYF. The rearrangement links TRBV6-1 to TRBJ2-7; 7 bases are a match to TRBD2. J was trimmed by 4 bases and V by 6 bases; bases with no gene match: 6. The CDR3 totals 13 residues. In germline, CDR1 is MNHNS, CDR2 SASEGT.

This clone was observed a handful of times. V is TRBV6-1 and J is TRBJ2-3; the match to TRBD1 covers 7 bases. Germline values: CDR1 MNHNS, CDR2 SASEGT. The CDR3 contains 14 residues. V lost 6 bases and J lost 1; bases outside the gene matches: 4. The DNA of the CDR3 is TGTGCCAGCAGGAACAGGGGAGGCACAGATACGCAGTATTTT. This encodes CASRNRGGTDTQYF.

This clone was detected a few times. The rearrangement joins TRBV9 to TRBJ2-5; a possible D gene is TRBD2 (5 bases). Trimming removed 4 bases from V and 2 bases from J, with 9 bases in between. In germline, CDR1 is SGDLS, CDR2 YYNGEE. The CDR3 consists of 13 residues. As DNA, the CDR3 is TGTGCCAGCAGCCCCAGACTACAAGAGACCCAGTACTTC. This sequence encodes CASSPRLQETQYF.

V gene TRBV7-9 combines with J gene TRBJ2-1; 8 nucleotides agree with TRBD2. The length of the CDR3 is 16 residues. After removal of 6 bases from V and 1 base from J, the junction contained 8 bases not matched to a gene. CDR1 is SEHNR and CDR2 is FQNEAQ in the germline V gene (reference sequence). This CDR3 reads CASSLTSGGSYNEQFF. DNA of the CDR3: TGTGCCAGCAGTCTTACTAGCGGCGGGTCCTACAATGAGCAGTTCTTC.

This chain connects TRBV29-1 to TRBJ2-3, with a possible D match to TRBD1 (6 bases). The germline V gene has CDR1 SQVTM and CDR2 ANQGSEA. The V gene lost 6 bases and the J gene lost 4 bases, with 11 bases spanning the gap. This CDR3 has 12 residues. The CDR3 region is CSVNRQADTQYF. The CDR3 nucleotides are TGCAGCGTCAACCGACAGGCAGATACGCAGTATTTT.

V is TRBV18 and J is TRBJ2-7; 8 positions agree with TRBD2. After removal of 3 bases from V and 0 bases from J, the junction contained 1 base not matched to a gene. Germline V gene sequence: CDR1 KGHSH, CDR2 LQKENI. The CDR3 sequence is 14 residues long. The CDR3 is CASSPGGVSYEQYF. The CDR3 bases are TGTGCCAGCTCACCCGGGGGGGTCTCCTACGAGCAGTACTTC.

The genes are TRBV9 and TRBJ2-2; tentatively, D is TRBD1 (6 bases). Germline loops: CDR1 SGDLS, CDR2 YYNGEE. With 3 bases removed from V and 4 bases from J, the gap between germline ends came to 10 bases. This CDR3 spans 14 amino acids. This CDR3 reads CASSDRTVTGELFF. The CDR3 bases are TGTGCCAGCAGCGACCGGACAGTCACCGGGGAGCTGTTTTTT.

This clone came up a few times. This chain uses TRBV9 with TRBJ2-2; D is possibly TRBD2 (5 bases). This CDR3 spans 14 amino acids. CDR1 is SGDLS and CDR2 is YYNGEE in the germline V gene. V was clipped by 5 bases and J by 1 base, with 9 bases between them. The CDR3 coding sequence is TGTGCCAGCAGAGCGGACTGGAACACCGGGGAGCTGTTTTTT. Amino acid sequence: CASRADWNTGELFF.

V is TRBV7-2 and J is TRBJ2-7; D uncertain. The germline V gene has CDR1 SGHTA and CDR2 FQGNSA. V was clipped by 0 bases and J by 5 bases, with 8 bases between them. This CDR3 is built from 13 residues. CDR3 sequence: CASSLAGPHEQYF. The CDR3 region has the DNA TGTGCCAGCAGCTTAGCGGGCCCCCACGAGCAGTACTTC. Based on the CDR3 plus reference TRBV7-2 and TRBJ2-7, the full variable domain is GAGVSQSPSNKVTEKGKDVELRCDPISGHTALYWYRQSLGQGLEFLIYFQGNSAPDKSGLPSDRFSAERTGGSVSTLTIQRTQQEDSAVYLCASSLAGPHEQYFGPGTRLTVT.

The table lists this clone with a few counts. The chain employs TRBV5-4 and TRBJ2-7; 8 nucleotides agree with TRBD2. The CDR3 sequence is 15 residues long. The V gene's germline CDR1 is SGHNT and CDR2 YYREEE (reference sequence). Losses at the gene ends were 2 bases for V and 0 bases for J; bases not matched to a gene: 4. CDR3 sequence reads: CASSLRSGSSYEQYF. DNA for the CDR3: TGTGCCAGCAGCTTAAGGAGCGGGAGCTCCTACGAGCAGTACTTC.

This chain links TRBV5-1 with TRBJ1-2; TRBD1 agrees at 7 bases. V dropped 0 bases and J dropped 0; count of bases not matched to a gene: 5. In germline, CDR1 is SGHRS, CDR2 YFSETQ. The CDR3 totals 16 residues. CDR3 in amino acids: CASSLARDRANYGYTF. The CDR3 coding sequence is TGCGCCAGCAGCTTGGCCCGGGACAGAGCTAACTATGGCTACACCTTC.

CDR3 DNA sequence: TGTGCCTGGACCGGGACAGTACTTAATGAAAAACTGTTTTTT. This sequence encodes CAWTGTVLNEKLFF. The chain uses TRBV30 and TRBJ1-4; 7 bases match TRBD1. Losses at the gene ends were 4 bases for V and 4 bases for J; bases not matched to a gene: 6. The CDR3 contains 14 residues. Germline-derived CDR1 and CDR2 are GTSNPN and SVGIG (reference sequence).

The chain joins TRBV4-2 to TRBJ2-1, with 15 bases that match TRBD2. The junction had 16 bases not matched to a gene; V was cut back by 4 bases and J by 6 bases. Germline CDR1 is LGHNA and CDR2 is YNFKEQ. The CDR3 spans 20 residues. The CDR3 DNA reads TGTGCCAGCAGCCTCCTACGAGGACTAGCGGGAGGGCCGGACGGCAATGAGCAGTTCTTC. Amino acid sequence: CASSLLRGLAGGPDGNEQFF.

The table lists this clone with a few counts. CDR3 amino acids: CAWTRNTEAFF. CDR3 nucleotides: TGTGCCTGGACCCGGAACACTGAAGCTTTCTTT. The chain combines TRBV30 with TRBJ1-1; D uncertain. The V and J ends lost 4 bases and 1 base respectively, with 4 bases between them. Germline-derived CDR1 and CDR2 are GTSNPN and SVGIG (reference sequence). CDR3 length: 11 amino acids.

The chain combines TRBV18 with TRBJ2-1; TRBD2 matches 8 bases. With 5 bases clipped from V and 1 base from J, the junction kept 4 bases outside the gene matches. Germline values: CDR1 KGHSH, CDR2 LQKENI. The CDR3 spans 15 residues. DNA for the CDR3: TGTGCCAGCTCATTTACGGGAGGGTCCTACAATGAGCAGTTCTTC. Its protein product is CASSFTGGSYNEQFF. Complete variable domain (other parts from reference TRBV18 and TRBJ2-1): NAGVMQNPRHLVRRRGQEARLRCSPMKGHSHVYWYRQLPEEGLKFMVYLQKENIIDESGMPKERFSAEFPKEGPSILRIQQVVRGDSAAYFCASSFTGGSYNEQFFGPGTRLTVL.

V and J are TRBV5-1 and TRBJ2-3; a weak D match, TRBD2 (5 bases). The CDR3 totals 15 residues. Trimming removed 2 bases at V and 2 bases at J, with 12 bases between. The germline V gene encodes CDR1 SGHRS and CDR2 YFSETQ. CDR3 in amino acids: CASSFLREPTDTQYF. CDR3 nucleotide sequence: TGCGCCAGCAGCTTCCTCCGGGAACCCACAGATACGCAGTATTTT.

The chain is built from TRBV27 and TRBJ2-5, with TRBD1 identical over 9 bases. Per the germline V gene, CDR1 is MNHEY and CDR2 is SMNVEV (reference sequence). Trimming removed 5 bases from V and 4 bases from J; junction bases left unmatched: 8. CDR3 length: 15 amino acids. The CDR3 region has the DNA TGTGCCAGCAGTCCCATCGGACAGGGGTCAGAGACCCAGTACTTC. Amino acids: CASSPIGQGSETQYF.

CDR3 in amino acids: CASSAAPAVYEQYF. CDR3 in DNA: TGTGCCAGCAGTGCAGCCCCGGCGGTCTACGAGCAGTACTTC. The chain links TRBV6-6 to TRBJ2-7; D not resolved. Germline V CDR1 and CDR2: MNHNY, SVGAGI (reference sequence). CDR3 length: 14 amino acids. The germline V and J ends were trimmed by 5 bases and 3 bases, with 14 bases remaining between them.

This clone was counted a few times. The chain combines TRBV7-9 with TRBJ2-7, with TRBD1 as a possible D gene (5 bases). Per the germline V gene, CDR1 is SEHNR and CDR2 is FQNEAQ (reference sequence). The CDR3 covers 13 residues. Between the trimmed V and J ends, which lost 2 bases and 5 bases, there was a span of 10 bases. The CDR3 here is CASSLQGIDEQYF. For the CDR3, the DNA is TGTGCCAGCAGCTTACAGGGCATCGACGAGCAGTACTTC. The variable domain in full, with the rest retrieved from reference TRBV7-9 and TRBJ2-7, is DTGVSQNPRHKITKRGQNVTFRCDPISEHNRLYWYRQTLGQGPEFLTYFQNEAQLEKSRLLSDRFSAERPKGSFSTLEIQRTEQGDSAMYLCASSLQGIDEQYFGPGTRLTVT.

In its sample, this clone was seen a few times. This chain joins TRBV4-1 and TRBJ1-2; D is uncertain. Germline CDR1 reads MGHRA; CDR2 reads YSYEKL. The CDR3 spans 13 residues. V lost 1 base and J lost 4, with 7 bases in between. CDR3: CASSQAGPYGYTF. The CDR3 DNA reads TGCGCCAGCAGCCAAGCGGGTCCCTATGGCTACACCTTC.